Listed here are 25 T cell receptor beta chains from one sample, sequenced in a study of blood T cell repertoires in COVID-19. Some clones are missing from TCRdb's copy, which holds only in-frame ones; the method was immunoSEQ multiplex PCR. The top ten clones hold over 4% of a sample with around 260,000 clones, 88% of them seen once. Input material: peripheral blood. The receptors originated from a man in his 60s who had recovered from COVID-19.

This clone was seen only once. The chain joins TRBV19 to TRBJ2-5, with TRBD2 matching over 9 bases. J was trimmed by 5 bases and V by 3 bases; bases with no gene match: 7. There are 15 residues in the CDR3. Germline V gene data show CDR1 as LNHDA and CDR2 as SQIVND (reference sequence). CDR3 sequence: CASSIRGGARETQYF. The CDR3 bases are TGTGCCAGTAGTATCCGCGGGGGGGCACGGGAGACCCAGTACTTC. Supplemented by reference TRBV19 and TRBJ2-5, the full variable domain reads DGGITQSPKYLFRKEGQNVTLSCEQNLNHDAMYWYRQDPGQGLRLIYYSQIVNDFQKGDIAEGYSVSREKKESFPLTVTSAQKNPTAFYLCASSIRGGARETQYFGPGTRLLVL.

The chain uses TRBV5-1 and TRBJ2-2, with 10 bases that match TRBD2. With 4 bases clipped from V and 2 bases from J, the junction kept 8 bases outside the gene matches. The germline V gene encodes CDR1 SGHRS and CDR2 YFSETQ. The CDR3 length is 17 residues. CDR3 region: CASSHQLAGSNTGELFF. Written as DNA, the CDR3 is TGCGCCAGCAGCCACCAACTAGCGGGGAGTAACACCGGGGAGCTGTTTTTT.

CDR3 protein: CASSTGQGAFYGYTF. Written as DNA, the CDR3 is TGCGCCAGCAGCACGGGACAGGGGGCATTCTATGGCTACACCTTC. The V and J genes are TRBV5-1 and TRBJ1-2; 12 positions agree with TRBD1. V shed 4 bases, J shed 4 bases, and the junction held 5 bases outside the gene matches. CDR3 length equals 15 residues. Germline V gene data show CDR1 as SGHRS and CDR2 as YFSETQ.

CDR3 amino acids: CASSIGTGLNTEAFF. The CDR3 DNA reads TGTGCCAGTAGTATAGGAACAGGGTTGAACACTGAAGCTTTCTTT. V gene TRBV19 combines with J gene TRBJ1-1; a weak D match, TRBD1 (6 bases). CDR3 size: 15 residues. Looked up from germline, CDR1 is LNHDA and CDR2 is SQIVND (reference sequence). Trimming removed 1 base from V and 0 bases from J, with 9 bases in between.

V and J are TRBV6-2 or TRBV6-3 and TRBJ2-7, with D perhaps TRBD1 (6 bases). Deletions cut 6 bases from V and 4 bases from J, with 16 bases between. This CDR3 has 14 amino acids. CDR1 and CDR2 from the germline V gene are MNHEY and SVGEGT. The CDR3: CASSLTGSRYEQYF. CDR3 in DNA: TGTGCCAGCAGCCTCACAGGGTCCCGTTACGAGCAGTACTTC.

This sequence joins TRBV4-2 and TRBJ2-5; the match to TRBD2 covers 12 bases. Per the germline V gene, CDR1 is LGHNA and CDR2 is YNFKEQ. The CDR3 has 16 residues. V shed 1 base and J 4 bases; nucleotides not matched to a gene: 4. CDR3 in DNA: TGTGCCAGCAGCCAAGCTAGCGGGGGGGTGGCAGAGACCCAGTACTTC. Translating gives CASSQASGGVAETQYF.

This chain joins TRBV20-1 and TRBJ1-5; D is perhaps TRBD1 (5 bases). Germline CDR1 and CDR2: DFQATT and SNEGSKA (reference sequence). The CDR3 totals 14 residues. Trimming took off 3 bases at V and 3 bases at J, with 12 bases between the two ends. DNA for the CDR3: TGCAGTGCTAGTACAAGGGGCCCCAATCAGCCCCAGCATTTT. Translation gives CSASTRGPNQPQHF.

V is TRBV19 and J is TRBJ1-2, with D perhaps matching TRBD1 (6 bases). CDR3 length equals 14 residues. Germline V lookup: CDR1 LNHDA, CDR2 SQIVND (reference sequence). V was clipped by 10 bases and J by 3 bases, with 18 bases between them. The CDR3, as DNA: TGTGCCACCCTGAGGTCCAGGGGAGACTATGGCTACACCTTC. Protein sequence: CATLRSRGDYGYTF. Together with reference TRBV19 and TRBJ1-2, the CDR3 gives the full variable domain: DGGITQSPKYLFRKEGQNVTLSCEQNLNHDAMYWYRQDPGQGLRLIYYSQIVNDFQKGDIAEGYSVSREKKESFPLTVTSAQKNPTAFYLCATLRSRGDYGYTFGSGTRLTVV.

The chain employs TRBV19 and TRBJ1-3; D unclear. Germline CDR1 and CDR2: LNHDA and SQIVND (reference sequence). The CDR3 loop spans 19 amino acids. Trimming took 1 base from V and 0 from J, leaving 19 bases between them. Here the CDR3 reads CASSIARQNRGISGNTIYF. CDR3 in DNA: TGTGCCAGTAGTATAGCACGCCAAAATCGGGGTATCTCTGGAAACACCATATATTTT. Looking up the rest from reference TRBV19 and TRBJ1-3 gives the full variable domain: DGGITQSPKYLFRKEGQNVTLSCEQNLNHDAMYWYRQDPGQGLRLIYYSQIVNDFQKGDIAEGYSVSREKKESFPLTVTSAQKNPTAFYLCASSIARQNRGISGNTIYFGEGSWLTVV.

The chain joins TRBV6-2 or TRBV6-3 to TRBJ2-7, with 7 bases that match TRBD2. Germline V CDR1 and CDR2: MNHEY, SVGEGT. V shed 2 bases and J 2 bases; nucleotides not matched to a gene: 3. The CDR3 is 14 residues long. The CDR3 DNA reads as TGTGCCAGCAGTTACGGGGGGGTCCCCTACGAGCAGTACTTC. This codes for CASSYGGVPYEQYF.

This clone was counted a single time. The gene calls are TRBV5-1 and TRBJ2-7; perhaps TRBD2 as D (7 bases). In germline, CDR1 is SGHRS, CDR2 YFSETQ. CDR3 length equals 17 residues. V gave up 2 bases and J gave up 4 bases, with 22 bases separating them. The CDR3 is CASSLGLTGGLSYEQYF. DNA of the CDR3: TGCGCCAGCAGCTTAGGCTTAACGGGGGGCCTCTCATACGAGCAGTACTTC.

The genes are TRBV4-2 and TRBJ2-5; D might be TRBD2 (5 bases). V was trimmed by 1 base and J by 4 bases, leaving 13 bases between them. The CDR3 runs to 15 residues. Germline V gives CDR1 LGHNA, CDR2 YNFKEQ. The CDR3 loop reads CASSQGVREGETQYF. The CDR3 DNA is TGTGCCAGCAGCCAAGGCGTCCGTGAGGGAGAGACCCAGTACTTC.

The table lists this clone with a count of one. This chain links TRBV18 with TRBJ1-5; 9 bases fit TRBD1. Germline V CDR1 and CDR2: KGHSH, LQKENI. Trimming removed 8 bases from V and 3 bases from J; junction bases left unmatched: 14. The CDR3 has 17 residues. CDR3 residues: CASLSTSRDRDNQPQHF. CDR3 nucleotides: TGTGCCAGCCTTTCTACATCCCGGGACAGGGACAATCAGCCCCAGCATTTT.

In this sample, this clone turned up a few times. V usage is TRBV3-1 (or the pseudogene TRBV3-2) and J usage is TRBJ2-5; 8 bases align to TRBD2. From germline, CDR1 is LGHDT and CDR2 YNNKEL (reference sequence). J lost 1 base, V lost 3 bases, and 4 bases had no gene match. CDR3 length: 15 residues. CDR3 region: CASSQRGGRQETQYF. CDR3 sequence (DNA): TGTGCCAGCAGCCAGCGCGGGGGGCGCCAAGAGACCCAGTACTTC.

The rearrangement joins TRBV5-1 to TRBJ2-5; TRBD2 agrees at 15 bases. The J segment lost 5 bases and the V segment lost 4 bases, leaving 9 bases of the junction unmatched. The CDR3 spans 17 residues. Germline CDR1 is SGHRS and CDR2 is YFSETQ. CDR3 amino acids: CASSPGLAGGPYETQYF. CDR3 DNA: TGCGCCAGCAGCCCCGGACTAGCGGGGGGGCCCTACGAGACCCAGTACTTC.

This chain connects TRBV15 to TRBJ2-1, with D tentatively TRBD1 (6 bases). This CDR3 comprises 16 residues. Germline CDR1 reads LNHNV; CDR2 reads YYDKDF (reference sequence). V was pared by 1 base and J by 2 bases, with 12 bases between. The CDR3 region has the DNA TGTGCCACCAGCAGAGCAACAGGGAACCCCTACAATGAGCAGTTCTTC. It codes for CATSRATGNPYNEQFF. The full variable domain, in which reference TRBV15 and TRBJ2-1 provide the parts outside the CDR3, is DAMVIQNPRYQVTQFGKPVTLSCSQTLNHNVMYWYQQKSSQAPKLLFHYYDKDFNNEADTPDNFQSRRPNTSFCFLDIRSPGLGDTAMYLCATSRATGNPYNEQFFGPGTRLTVL.

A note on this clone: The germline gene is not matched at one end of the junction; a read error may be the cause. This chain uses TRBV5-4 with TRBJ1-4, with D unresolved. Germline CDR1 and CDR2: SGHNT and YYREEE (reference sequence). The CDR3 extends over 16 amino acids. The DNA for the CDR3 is TGTGCCAGCAGCGGAAGGACTGGAAAAGATAATGAGAAACTGTTTTTT. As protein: CASSGRTGKDNEKLFF.

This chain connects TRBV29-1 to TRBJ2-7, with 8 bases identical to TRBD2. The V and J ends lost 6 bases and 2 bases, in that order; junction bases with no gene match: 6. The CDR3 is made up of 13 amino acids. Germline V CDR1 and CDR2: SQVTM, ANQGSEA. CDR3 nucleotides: TGCAGCGTCTTTAGCGGGGCCACCTACGAGCAGTACTTC. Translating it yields CSVFSGATYEQYF.

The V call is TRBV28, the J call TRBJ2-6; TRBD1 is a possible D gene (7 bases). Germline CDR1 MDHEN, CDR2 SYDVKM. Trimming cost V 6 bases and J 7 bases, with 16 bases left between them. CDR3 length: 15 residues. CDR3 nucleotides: TGTGCCAGCAGACCGGCTCAGGGGGGAGCCAACGTCCTGACTTTC. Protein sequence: CASRPAQGGANVLTF.

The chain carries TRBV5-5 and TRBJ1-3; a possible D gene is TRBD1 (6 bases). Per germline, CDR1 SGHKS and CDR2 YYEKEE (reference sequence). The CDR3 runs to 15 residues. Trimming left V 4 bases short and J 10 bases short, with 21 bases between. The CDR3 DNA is TGTGCCAGCAGCCAGATGGGGGCCCCCGGAGTGACCATATATTTT. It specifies CASSQMGAPGVTIYF.

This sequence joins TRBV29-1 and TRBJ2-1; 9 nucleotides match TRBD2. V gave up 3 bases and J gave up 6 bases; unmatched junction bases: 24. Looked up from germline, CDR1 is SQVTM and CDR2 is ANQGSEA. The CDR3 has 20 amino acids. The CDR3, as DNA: TGCAGCGTTGACATCGCGGGGCTAGCGGGGAATTTCTTCCGGAGCAATGAGCAGTTCTTC. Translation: CSVDIAGLAGNFFRSNEQFF.

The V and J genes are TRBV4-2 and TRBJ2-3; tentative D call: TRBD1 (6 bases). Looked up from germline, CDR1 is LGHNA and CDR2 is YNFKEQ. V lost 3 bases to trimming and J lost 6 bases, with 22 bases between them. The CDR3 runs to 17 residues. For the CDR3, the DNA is TGTGCCAGCAGCCAGGCCGACAGGAGCCCTCCACGGGATACGCAGTATTTT. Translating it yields CASSQADRSPPRDTQYF.

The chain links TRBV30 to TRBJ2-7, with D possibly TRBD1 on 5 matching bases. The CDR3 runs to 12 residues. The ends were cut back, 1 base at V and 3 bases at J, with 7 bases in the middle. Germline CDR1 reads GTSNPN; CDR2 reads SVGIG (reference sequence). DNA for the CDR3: TGTGCCTGGAGTGGAAGGGGCTACGAGCAGTACTTC. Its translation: CAWSGRGYEQYF.

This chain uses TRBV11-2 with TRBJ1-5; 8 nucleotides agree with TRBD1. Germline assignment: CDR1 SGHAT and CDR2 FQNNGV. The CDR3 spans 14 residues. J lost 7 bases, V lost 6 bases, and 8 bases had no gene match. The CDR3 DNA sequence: TGTGCCAGCAGTACCGGGACAGGTGGCCAGCCCCAGCATTTT. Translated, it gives CASSTGTGGQPQHF. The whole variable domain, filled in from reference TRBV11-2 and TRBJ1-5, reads EAGVAQSPRYKIIEKRQSVAFWCNPISGHATLYWYQQILGQGPKLLIQFQNNGVVDDSQLPKDRFSAERLKGVDSTLKIQPAKLEDSAVYLCASSTGTGGQPQHFGDGTRLSIL.

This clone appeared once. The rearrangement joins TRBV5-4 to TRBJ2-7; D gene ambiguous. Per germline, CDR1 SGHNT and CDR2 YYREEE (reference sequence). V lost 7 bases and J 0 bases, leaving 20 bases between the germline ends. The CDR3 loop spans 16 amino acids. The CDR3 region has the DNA TGTGCCAGCCAAATTCAGACTGCCCTTAGCTCCTACGAGCAGTACTTC. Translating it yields CASQIQTALSSYEQYF.